The rows below give T cell receptor beta chains drawn from one sample of a study of Ad26.COV2.S vaccination and SARS-CoV-2 variants. TCRdb keeps only in-frame clones here, not all; method: immunoSEQ multiplex PCR. The profile covers about 400,000 clones, with around nine tenths appearing a single time and 3.6% taken by the ten largest. Sequenced material: peripheral blood, taken in a trial of Ad26.COV2.S vaccine versus placebo. The receptors here all came from a person aged 18-60 years who received the Ad26.COV2.S COVID-19 vaccine or a placebo. Both conserved end residues are part of each CDR3. A D gene is named only where the DNA matches it firmly. The size entry is marked missing in some rows and otherwise reads once, few, many or a size class.

v_gene	d_gene	len	abundance	j_gene	CDR3aa	CDR3nt
TRBV11-2	.	12	.	TRBJ2-7	CASSSRLYEQYF	TGTGCCAGCAGCTCTCGGTTGTACGAGCAGTACTTC
TRBV4-3	TRBD2	16	.	TRBJ2-7	CASSQDKNSGGSKQYF	TGCGCCAGCAGCCAAGATAAAAATAGCGGGGGTTCGAAGCAGTACTTC
TRBV25-1	.	16	.	TRBJ2-7	CASSERFGGGSYEQYF	TGTGCCAGCAGTGAGAGATTTGGGGGCGGGTCCTACGAGCAGTACTTC
TRBV30	.	13	.	TRBJ2-5	CAWSPGGSETQYF	TGTGCCTGGAGTCCCGGGGGTTCTGAGACCCAGTACTTC
TRBV11-1	.	15	.	TRBJ2-3	CASSLVGYRGDTQYF	TGTGCCAGCAGCTTAGTTGGCTATAGGGGAGATACGCAGTATTTT
TRBV28	TRBD2	18	few	TRBJ2-7	CASSSLQGLAGGRYEQYF	TGTGCCAGCAGTTCACTACAGGGACTAGCGGGGGGGCGTTATGAGCAGTACTTC
TRBV5-4	TRBD1	14	.	TRBJ2-5	CASSFRQGQETQYF	TGTGCCAGCAGCTTCCGACAGGGTCAAGAGACCCAGTACTTC
TRBV7-9	TRBD1	14	.	TRBJ1-5	CASSLGTGNQPQHF	TGTGCCAGCAGCCTAGGGACAGGGAATCAGCCCCAGCATTTT
TRBV18	TRBD1	15	.	TRBJ1-2	CASSPSGQGIYGYTF	TGTGCCAGCTCGCCAAGCGGACAGGGGATCTATGGCTACACCTTC
TRBV21-1	.	16	.	TRBJ1-4	CASSNGGVEVGEKLFF	TGTGCCAGCAGCAACGGAGGTGTGGAGGTGGGAGAAAAACTGTTTTTT
TRBV11-2	.	14	.	TRBJ2-7	CASSLVGGLYEQYF	TGTGCCAGCAGCTTAGTTGGGGGGCTCTACGAGCAGTACTTC
TRBV28	.	15	.	TRBJ1-2	CASIRASYANYGYTF	TGTGCCAGCATAAGGGCATCCTACGCTAACTATGGCTACACCTTC
TRBV2	TRBD2	15	.	TRBJ2-2	CASRDSGGGTGELFF	TGTGCCAGCAGAGATAGCGGGGGCGGCACCGGGGAGCTGTTTTTT
TRBV6-5	.	15	.	TRBJ1-6	CASSYSRQRNSPLHF	TGTGCCAGCAGTTACTCGAGGCAGAGAAATTCACCCCTCCACTTT
TRBV10-2	TRBD1	13	.	TRBJ1-2	CASRTGGVDGYTF	TGCGCCAGCCGGACAGGGGGGGTGGATGGCTACACCTTC
TRBV5-8	.	14	few	TRBJ2-7	CASSPTGLTYEQYF	TGTGCCAGCAGCCCGACCGGCCTTACCTACGAGCAGTACTTC
TRBV4-3	TRBD2	17	.	TRBJ2-3	CASSHPGGRGGLGTQYF	TGCGCCAGCAGCCACCCCGGGGGCCGGGGGGGTCTGGGTACGCAGTATTTT
TRBV5-5	.	13	.	TRBJ2-3	CASSLLGPDTQYF	TGTGCCAGCAGCTTGTTAGGGCCAGATACGCAGTATTTT
TRBV9	.	15	.	TRBJ2-1	CASSVGGEDYNEQFF	TGTGCCAGCAGCGTAGGCGGGGAGGATTACAATGAGCAGTTCTTC
TRBV20-1	.	14	once	TRBJ2-5	CSASGRLRRETQYF	TGCAGTGCTAGTGGTCGTCTTAGACGGGAGACCCAGTACTTC
TRBV4-3	.	14	.	TRBJ1-2	CASSQARADYGYTF	TGCGCCAGCAGCCAAGCCAGGGCGGACTATGGCTACACCTTC
TRBV5-4	.	16	.	TRBJ2-2	CASSLGGARDTGELFF	TGTGCCAGCAGCTTGGGTGGAGCGAGAGACACCGGGGAGCTGTTTTTT
TRBV2	.	12	.	TRBJ2-3	CASSLYIHTQYF	TGTGCCAGCAGCCTTTACATTCATACGCAGTATTTT
TRBV7-2	.	15	.	TRBJ2-5	CASSLPRVRSETQYF	TGTGCCAGCAGCTTACCTAGGGTGCGGTCCGAGACCCAGTACTTC
TRBV14	.	21	.	TRBJ1-5	CASSRKTSKGTGSASNQPQHF	TGTGCCAGCAGCCGAAAAACAAGCAAAGGCACGGGTAGCGCTAGCAATCAGCCCCAGCATTTT
TRBV29-1	TRBD1	12	.	TRBJ2-5	CSVLYRGETQYF	TGCAGCGTTTTGTACAGGGGTGAGACCCAGTACTTC
TRBV7-8	.	15	.	TRBJ1-1	CASSLVGTKNTEAFF	TGTGCCAGCAGCTTAGTTGGGACAAAGAACACTGAAGCTTTCTTT
TRBV19	.	14	.	TRBJ1-5	CASNPTGSNQPQHF	TGTGCCAGTAACCCGACCGGGAGCAATCAGCCCCAGCATTTT
TRBV6-2/TRBV6-3	.	15	.	TRBJ2-5	CASSYSGTPWETQYF	TGTGCCAGCAGTTACTCCGGGACTCCTTGGGAGACCCAGTACTTC
TRBV5-1	.	15	.	TRBJ2-3	CASRHEGIRADTQYF	TGCGCCAGCAGACACGAGGGGATTAGGGCAGATACGCAGTATTTT
TRBV7-2	TRBD1	18	.	TRBJ2-6	CASSLAWTGSSGANVLTF	TGTGCCAGCAGCTTAGCGTGGACAGGGAGCTCTGGGGCCAACGTCCTGACTTTC
TRBV15	.	15	.	TRBJ1-5	CATSRDRGSGQPQHF	TGTGCCACCAGCAGAGATCGGGGGTCCGGTCAGCCCCAGCATTTT